These T cell receptor beta chains were read from a single sample in a study of breast tumors, draining lymph nodes, adjacent tissues. A single record per CDR3 protein comes from TCRdb applying MiXCR to the multiplex PCR reads. Among roughly 130,000 distinct CDR3 sequences listed, 30% to 35% were seen once. The sequenced material came from axillary lymph node tissue. The receptors stem from a female donor with breast cancer. Some clones in this sample may be carry-over from other donors' samples. Both conserved end residues are part of each CDR3. The order of the fields is clone size, D gene, J gene, V gene, CDR3 DNA, CDR3 protein. A D gene is named only where the DNA matches it firmly. Clone size is shown for a subset of rows, as once, few, many or a class of expanded clone.

clone size: many; D gene: NA; J gene: TRBJ1-1; V gene: TRBV20-1; CDR3 DNA: TGCAGTGCTAGGGACGCCGGAGAAGCTTTCTTT; CDR3 protein: CSARDAGEAFF
clone size: many; D gene: NA; J gene: TRBJ2-3; V gene: TRBV2; CDR3 DNA: TGTGCCAGCAGTGCGGACGGGGCGGTCGCAGATACGCAGTATTTT; CDR3 protein: CASSADGAVADTQYF
clone size: NA; D gene: NA; J gene: TRBJ2-5; V gene: TRBV20-1; CDR3 DNA: TGCAGTGCTAGCCGCTTGGGGAGGGAGACCCAGTACTTC; CDR3 protein: CSASRLGRETQYF
clone size: many; D gene: TRBD1; J gene: TRBJ1-5; V gene: TRBV12-3/TRBV12-4; CDR3 DNA: TGTGCCAGCAGTCCCGGGACAGCTAGCAATCAGCCCCAGCATTTT; CDR3 protein: CASSPGTASNQPQHF
clone size: NA; D gene: NA; J gene: TRBJ2-7; V gene: TRBV7-3; CDR3 DNA: TGTGCCAGCTCCACCCCGAGACAGGGAGGCTACGAGCAGTACTTC; CDR3 protein: CASSTPRQGGYEQYF
clone size: many; D gene: NA; J gene: TRBJ1-5; V gene: TRBV9; CDR3 DNA: TGTGCCAGCAGCGTAGGTCAGGACAGAAATCAGCCCCAGCATTTT; CDR3 protein: CASSVGQDRNQPQHF
clone size: NA; D gene: NA; J gene: TRBJ2-3; V gene: TRBV20-1; CDR3 DNA: TGCAGTGCTAGTATTTGTGGGGCCCGGGCCACAGATACGCAGTATTTT; CDR3 protein: CSASICGARATDTQYF
clone size: NA; D gene: NA; J gene: TRBJ2-5; V gene: TRBV7-9; CDR3 DNA: TGTGCCAGCAGCCTGGCGCTGCTTAGGGAGACCCAGTACTTC; CDR3 protein: CASSLALLRETQYF
clone size: NA; D gene: TRBD2; J gene: TRBJ2-7; V gene: TRBV20-1; CDR3 DNA: TGCAGTGCTAGGAGCCAGACTAGCGGAACCTACGAGCAGTACTTC; CDR3 protein: CSARSQTSGTYEQYF
clone size: many; D gene: TRBD2; J gene: TRBJ2-1; V gene: TRBV2; CDR3 DNA: TGTGCCAGCAGATCCAGGACTAGCGGGGGTGGTGAGCAGTTCTTC; CDR3 protein: CASRSRTSGGGEQFF
clone size: many; D gene: NA; J gene: TRBJ1-2; V gene: TRBV20-1; CDR3 DNA: TGCAGTGCTCCCCTGGCGTATGGCTACACCTTC; CDR3 protein: CSAPLAYGYTF
clone size: many; D gene: TRBD2; J gene: TRBJ2-2; V gene: TRBV7-9; CDR3 DNA: TGTGCCAGCAGCTTCGGCGGGGGAAACACCGGGGAGCTGTTTTTT; CDR3 protein: CASSFGGGNTGELFF
clone size: many; D gene: NA; J gene: TRBJ1-1; V gene: TRBV24-1; CDR3 DNA: TGTGCCACCAGTGATTCTTCGGGTGAAGCTTTCTTT; CDR3 protein: CATSDSSGEAFF
clone size: many; D gene: NA; J gene: TRBJ1-1; V gene: TRBV2; CDR3 DNA: TGTGCCAGCAGTGATTGGGTGTCCTCCCTAGGGCCTGAAGCTTTCTTT; CDR3 protein: CASSDWVSSLGPEAFF
clone size: few; D gene: NA; J gene: TRBJ2-5; V gene: TRBV12-3/TRBV12-4; CDR3 DNA: TGTGCCAGCACCGACATGGGACGACCGTACCAAGAGACCCAGTACTTC; CDR3 protein: CASTDMGRPYQETQYF
clone size: NA; D gene: TRBD1; J gene: TRBJ1-2; V gene: TRBV9; CDR3 DNA: TGTGCCGGCAGCCCCCAGGGGACAGTTTTTGGCTACACCTTC; CDR3 protein: CAGSPQGTVFGYTF
clone size: many; D gene: NA; J gene: TRBJ1-3; V gene: TRBV6-5; CDR3 DNA: TGTGCCAGCAGTCCACGGGGGGCCGTCTCTGGAAACACCATATATTTT; CDR3 protein: CASSPRGAVSGNTIYF
clone size: many; D gene: TRBD1; J gene: TRBJ2-1; V gene: TRBV5-4; CDR3 DNA: TGTGCCAGCAGCTTGGACACAGGGGTCTATGAGCAGTTCTTC; CDR3 protein: CASSLDTGVYEQFF
clone size: many; D gene: TRBD1; J gene: TRBJ2-3; V gene: TRBV20-1; CDR3 DNA: TGCAGTGCTAGTGCCAAACAGGGGAGACTGGAAGATACGCAGTATTTT; CDR3 protein: CSASAKQGRLEDTQYF
clone size: many; D gene: NA; J gene: TRBJ2-7; V gene: TRBV6-2/TRBV6-3; CDR3 DNA: TGTGCCAGCAGTTACGGGTCAGGTTCCTACGAGCAGTACTTC; CDR3 protein: CASSYGSGSYEQYF
clone size: NA; D gene: TRBD1; J gene: TRBJ1-2; V gene: TRBV27; CDR3 DNA: TGTGCCAGCACCTCTGCCGGGACAGGGATATATGGCTACACCTTC; CDR3 protein: CASTSAGTGIYGYTF
clone size: many; D gene: TRBD2; J gene: TRBJ2-7; V gene: TRBV5-1; CDR3 DNA: TGCGCCAGCAGTCTAAGGCTAGCGGGCCTCTACGAGCAGTACTTC; CDR3 protein: CASSLRLAGLYEQYF
clone size: many; D gene: TRBD1; J gene: TRBJ1-5; V gene: TRBV19; CDR3 DNA: TGTGCCAGTGGATCTCCGATAGGACAGGGCAATCAGCCCCAGCATTTT; CDR3 protein: CASGSPIGQGNQPQHF
clone size: many; D gene: NA; J gene: TRBJ1-3; V gene: TRBV9; CDR3 DNA: TGTGCCAGCAGCGTACAACAGGGAGGAGGAAACACCATATATTTT; CDR3 protein: CASSVQQGGGNTIYF
clone size: many; D gene: NA; J gene: TRBJ2-1; V gene: TRBV7-6; CDR3 DNA: TGTGCCAGCAGCTTAGGCCCGGGGGCGACTAATGAGCAGTTCTTC; CDR3 protein: CASSLGPGATNEQFF
clone size: many; D gene: NA; J gene: TRBJ1-6; V gene: TRBV20-1; CDR3 DNA: TGCAGTGCTAGAGACAAAAGGGCATCCGCGGGACCCCTCCACTTT; CDR3 protein: CSARDKRASAGPLHF
clone size: many; D gene: NA; J gene: TRBJ1-1; V gene: TRBV20-1; CDR3 DNA: TGCAGTGCCCCCATCGATGGACGGAAGAACACTGAAGCTTTCTTT; CDR3 protein: CSAPIDGRKNTEAFF
clone size: many; D gene: NA; J gene: TRBJ1-5; V gene: TRBV20-1; CDR3 DNA: TGCAGTGCTAGAGCTCCCGGCAGGGATAGAAGCAATCAGCCCCAGCATTTT; CDR3 protein: CSARAPGRDRSNQPQHF
clone size: NA; D gene: TRBD1; J gene: TRBJ2-5; V gene: TRBV20-1; CDR3 DNA: TGCAGTGGCGGCAGGGGGATCCAAGAGACCCAGTACTTC; CDR3 protein: CSGGRGIQETQYF
clone size: many; D gene: TRBD1; J gene: TRBJ2-3; V gene: TRBV11-2; CDR3 DNA: TGTGCCAGCAGCTCTGGACAGGGGCGTAGCACAGATACGCAGTATTTT; CDR3 protein: CASSSGQGRSTDTQYF
clone size: many; D gene: NA; J gene: TRBJ1-2; V gene: TRBV6-1; CDR3 DNA: TGTGCCAGCAGTGAAGCTCTTGAGTTATACTATGGCTACACCTTC; CDR3 protein: CASSEALELYYGYTF
clone size: many; D gene: TRBD1; J gene: TRBJ2-2; V gene: TRBV5-1; CDR3 DNA: TGCGCCAGCAGCTTGACCGGGACAGATGAAACCGGGGAGCTGTTTTTT; CDR3 protein: CASSLTGTDETGELFF
clone size: many; D gene: NA; J gene: TRBJ1-6; V gene: TRBV6-6; CDR3 DNA: TGTGCCAGCAGGCAACGGACCTACAGGGTCTCCTATAATTCACCCCTCCACTTT; CDR3 protein: CASRQRTYRVSYNSPLHF
clone size: many; D gene: TRBD1; J gene: TRBJ1-3; V gene: TRBV7-6; CDR3 DNA: TGTGCCAGCAGCCCTACAGGGGCCAACTCTGGAAACACCATATATTTT; CDR3 protein: CASSPTGANSGNTIYF
clone size: NA; D gene: NA; J gene: TRBJ1-6; V gene: TRBV6-2/TRBV6-3; CDR3 DNA: TGTGCCAGCAGGGAGGAGAGTGGGTTAAGTTCACCCCTCCACTTT; CDR3 protein: CASREESGLSSPLHF
clone size: many; D gene: TRBD1; J gene: TRBJ1-3; V gene: TRBV7-8; CDR3 DNA: TGTGCCAGCAGCTTTAAAGGGAGACAGGGGACTGGAAACCCCATATATTTT; CDR3 protein: CASSFKGRQGTGNPIYF
clone size: many; D gene: NA; J gene: TRBJ1-2; V gene: TRBV5-4; CDR3 DNA: TGTGCCAGCAGCTTGGTATCAGCGGGCGGTGGCTACACCTTC; CDR3 protein: CASSLVSAGGGYTF
clone size: few; D gene: NA; J gene: TRBJ1-1; V gene: TRBV11-1; CDR3 DNA: TGTGCCAGCAGCCCCGACAGTCTAAACACTGAAGCTTTCTTT; CDR3 protein: CASSPDSLNTEAFF
clone size: many; D gene: NA; J gene: TRBJ1-3; V gene: TRBV19; CDR3 DNA: TGTGCCAGTAGTGCATCCAGGGACGCCGGAAACACCATATATTTT; CDR3 protein: CASSASRDAGNTIYF
clone size: many; D gene: NA; J gene: TRBJ1-2; V gene: TRBV18; CDR3 DNA: TGTGCCAGCTCACCAACAGGAGCTAACTATGGCTACACCTTC; CDR3 protein: CASSPTGANYGYTF
clone size: many; D gene: NA; J gene: TRBJ2-7; V gene: TRBV27; CDR3 DNA: TGTGCCAGCAGTTTTTGGACCGGGGGAGAAGCCTACGAGCAGTACTTC; CDR3 protein: CASSFWTGGEAYEQYF
clone size: many; D gene: TRBD1; J gene: TRBJ2-6; V gene: TRBV7-7; CDR3 DNA: TGTGCTAGCAGCTTAGCTCCATCCTTAGGGGGGACAGGGTTAGGGGCCAACGTCCTGACTTTC; CDR3 protein: CASSLAPSLGGTGLGANVLTF
clone size: many; D gene: NA; J gene: TRBJ1-5; V gene: TRBV20-1; CDR3 DNA: TGCAGTGCTAGAGTGGGACACTTCAATCAGCCCCAGCATTTT; CDR3 protein: CSARVGHFNQPQHF
clone size: NA; D gene: NA; J gene: TRBJ2-2; V gene: TRBV7-3; CDR3 DNA: TGTGCCAGCAGCTTACGGGCTAGCGGGGAGCTGTTTTTT; CDR3 protein: CASSLRASGELFF
clone size: NA; D gene: TRBD1; J gene: TRBJ2-2; V gene: TRBV7-9; CDR3 DNA: TGTACCAACAGCCCTCCTTGGGGACAGGGTGAATCCGGGGAGCTGTTTTTT; CDR3 protein: CTNSPPWGQGESGELFF